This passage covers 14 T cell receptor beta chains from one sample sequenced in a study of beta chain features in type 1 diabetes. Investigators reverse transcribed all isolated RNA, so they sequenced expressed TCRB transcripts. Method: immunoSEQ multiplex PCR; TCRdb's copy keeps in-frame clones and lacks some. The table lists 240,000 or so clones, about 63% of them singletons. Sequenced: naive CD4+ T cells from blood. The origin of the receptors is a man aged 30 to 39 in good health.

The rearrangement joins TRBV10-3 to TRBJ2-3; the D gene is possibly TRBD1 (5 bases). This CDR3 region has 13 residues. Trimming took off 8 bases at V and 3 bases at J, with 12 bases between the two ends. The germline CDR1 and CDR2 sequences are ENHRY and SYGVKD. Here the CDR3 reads CAIGAGLTDTQYF. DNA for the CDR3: TGTGCCATCGGCGCAGGGCTTACAGATACGCAGTATTTT.

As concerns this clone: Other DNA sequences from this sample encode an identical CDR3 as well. As DNA, the CDR3 is TGTGCCTGGAGTAGAGGTTACGAGCAGTACTTC. Protein: CAWSRGYEQYF. The V and J genes are TRBV30 and TRBJ2-7; the D is unclear. Germline CDR1 and CDR2: GTSNPN and SVGIG (reference sequence). Trimming removed 2 bases from V and 4 bases from J, with 6 bases in between. There are 11 residues in the CDR3.

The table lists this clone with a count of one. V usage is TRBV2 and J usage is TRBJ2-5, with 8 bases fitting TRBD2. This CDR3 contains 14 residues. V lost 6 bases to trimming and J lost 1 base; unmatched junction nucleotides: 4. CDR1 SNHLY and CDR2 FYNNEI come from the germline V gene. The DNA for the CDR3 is TGTGCCAGCAGCGGGAGGGCTTTCCAAGAGACCCAGTACTTC. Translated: CASSGRAFQETQYF.

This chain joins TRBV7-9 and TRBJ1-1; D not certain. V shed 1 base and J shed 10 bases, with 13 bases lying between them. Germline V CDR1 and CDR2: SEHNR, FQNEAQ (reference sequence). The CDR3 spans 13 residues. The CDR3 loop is CASSLDPTARAFF. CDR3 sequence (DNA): TGTGCCAGCAGCTTAGACCCTACAGCCAGAGCTTTCTTT.

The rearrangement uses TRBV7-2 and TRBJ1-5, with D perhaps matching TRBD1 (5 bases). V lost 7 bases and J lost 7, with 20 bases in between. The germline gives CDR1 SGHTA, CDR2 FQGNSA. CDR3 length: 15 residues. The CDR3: CASTLRGGTGQPQHF. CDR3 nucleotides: TGTGCCAGCACCCTAAGGGGAGGGACGGGACAGCCCCAGCATTTT.

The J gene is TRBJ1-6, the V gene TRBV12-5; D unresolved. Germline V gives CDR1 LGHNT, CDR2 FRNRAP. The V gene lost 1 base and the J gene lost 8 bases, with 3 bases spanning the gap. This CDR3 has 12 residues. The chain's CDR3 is CASGLGYSPLHF. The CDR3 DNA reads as TGTGCTAGTGGTTTGGGGTATTCACCCCTCCACTTT. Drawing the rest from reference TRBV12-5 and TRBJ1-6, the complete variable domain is DARVTQTPRHKVTEMGQEVTMRCQPILGHNTVFWYRQTMMQGLELLAYFRNRAPLDDSGMPKDRFSAEMPDATLATLKIQPSEPRDSAVYFCASGLGYSPLHFGNGTRLTVT.

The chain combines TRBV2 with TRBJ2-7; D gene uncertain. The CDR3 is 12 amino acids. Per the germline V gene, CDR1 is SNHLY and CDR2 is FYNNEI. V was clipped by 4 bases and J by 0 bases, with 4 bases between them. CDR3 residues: CASSGSSYEQYF. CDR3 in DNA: TGTGCCAGCAGTGGGAGCTCCTACGAGCAGTACTTC.

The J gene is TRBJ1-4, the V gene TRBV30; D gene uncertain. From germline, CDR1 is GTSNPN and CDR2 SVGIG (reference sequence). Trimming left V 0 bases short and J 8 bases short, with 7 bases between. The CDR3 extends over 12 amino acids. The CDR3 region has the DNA TGTGCCTGGAGTGTGGTAGGAGAAAAACTGTTTTTT. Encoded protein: CAWSVVGEKLFF.

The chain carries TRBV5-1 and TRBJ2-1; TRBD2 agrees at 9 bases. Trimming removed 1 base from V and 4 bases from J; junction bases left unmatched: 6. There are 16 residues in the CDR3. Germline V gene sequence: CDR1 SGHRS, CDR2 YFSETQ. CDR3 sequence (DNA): TGCGCCAGCAGCTTGAGTAGCGGGGGTTCGTACAATGAGCAGTTCTTC. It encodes CASSLSSGGSYNEQFF.

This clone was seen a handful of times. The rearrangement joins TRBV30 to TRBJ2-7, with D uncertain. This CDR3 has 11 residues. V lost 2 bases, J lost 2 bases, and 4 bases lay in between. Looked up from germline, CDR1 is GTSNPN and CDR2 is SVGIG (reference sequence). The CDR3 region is CAWSSTYEQYF. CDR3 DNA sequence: TGTGCCTGGAGTTCCACCTACGAGCAGTACTTC.

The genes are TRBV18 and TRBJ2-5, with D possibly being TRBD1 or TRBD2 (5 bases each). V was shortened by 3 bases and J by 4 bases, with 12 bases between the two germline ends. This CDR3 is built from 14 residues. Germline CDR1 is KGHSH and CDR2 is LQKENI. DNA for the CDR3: TGTGCCAGCTCACCTGGCCATGGGGGAGAGACCCAGTACTTC. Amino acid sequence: CASSPGHGGETQYF.

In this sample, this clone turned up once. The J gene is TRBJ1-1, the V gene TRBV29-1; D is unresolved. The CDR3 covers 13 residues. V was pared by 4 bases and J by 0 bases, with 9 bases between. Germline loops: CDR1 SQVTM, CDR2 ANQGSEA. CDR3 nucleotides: TGCAGCGTTGGAGGGCTCCTGAACACTGAAGCTTTCTTT. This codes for CSVGGLLNTEAFF.

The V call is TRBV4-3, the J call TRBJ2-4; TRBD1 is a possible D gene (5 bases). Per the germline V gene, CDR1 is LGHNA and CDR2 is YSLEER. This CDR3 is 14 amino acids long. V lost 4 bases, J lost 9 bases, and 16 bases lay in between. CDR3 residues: CASSRQLTDTIQYF. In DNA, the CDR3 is TGCGCCAGCAGCCGACAGCTGACAGATACCATTCAGTACTTC.

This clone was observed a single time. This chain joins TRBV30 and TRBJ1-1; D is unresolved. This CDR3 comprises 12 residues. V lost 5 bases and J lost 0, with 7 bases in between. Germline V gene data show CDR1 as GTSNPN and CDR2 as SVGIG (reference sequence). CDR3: CAWYLVNTEAFF. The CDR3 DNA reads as TGTGCCTGGTACCTGGTGAACACTGAAGCTTTCTTT. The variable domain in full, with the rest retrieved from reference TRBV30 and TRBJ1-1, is SQTIHQWPATLVQPVGSPLSLECTVEGTSNPNLYWYRQAAGRGLQLLFYSVGIGQISSEVPQNLSASRPQDRQFILSSKKLLLSDSGFYLCAWYLVNTEAFFGQGTRLTVV.